The 21 T cell receptor beta chains listed next were all sequenced from one sample in a study of T cells in women clearing cervical HPV infection. Profiling relied on immunoSEQ multiplex PCR, and the TCRdb table lists in-frame clones only, not all of them. The ten most abundant clones cover roughly 3.9% of a sample with fewer than 40,000 clones. The source material was blood buffy coat. These receptors were obtained from a woman aged 18 to 75 with a cervical HPV16 infection that either progressed to CIN3+ or cleared (not recorded which).

As to this clone: The read ends 3 residues shy of where the CDR3 ends; the end is completed using the germline J gene. The rearrangement links TRBV29-1 to TRBJ1-2; possible D gene TRBD1, 6 bases. Trimming shortened V by 5 bases and J by 2 bases, and 12 bases separated the two germline ends. CDR3 size: 13 residues. CDR1 and CDR2 (germline): SQVTM, ANQGSEA. CDR3 amino acids: CSVSGGLNYGYTF. Partial CDR3 DNA: TGCAGCGTTTCTGGGGGCCTAAACTATGGC.

The CDR3 is CASSLGMTGGRETQYF. The sequenced part of the CDR3 DNA is TGCGCCAGCAGCTTGGGTATGACAGGGGGACGAGAGACC. The chain carries TRBV5-1 and TRBJ2-5; 9 bases agree with TRBD1. The read comes to an end 3 residues before the CDR3 does, leaving the germline J gene to fill in the end. This CDR3 region has 16 residues. J lost 4 bases, V lost 0 bases, and 7 bases had no gene match. Germline-derived CDR1 and CDR2 are SGHRS and YFSETQ.

To note about this clone: Sequencing ends 3 residues short of the CDR3 end; the germline J gene provides the rest. The chain couples TRBV14 to TRBJ2-5, with 8 bases fitting TRBD2. CDR3 length equals 14 residues. Trimming at V came to 3 bases and at J to 5 bases, leaving 5 bases not matched to a gene. CDR1 and CDR2 from the germline V gene are SGHDN and FVKESK. CDR3 DNA (partial): TGTGCCAGCAGCCAGGGACTAGTTGGCGAGACC. As protein: CASSQGLVGET. The whole CDR3 sequence reads CASSQGLVGETQYF.

About this clone: The read terminates 3 residues before the CDR3 end, so the remaining end is supplied by the germline J gene. V is TRBV2 and J is TRBJ1-5, with unresolved D. The CDR3 loop spans 14 amino acids. Trimming stripped 4 bases from V and 4 bases from J, with 11 bases between. The germline gives CDR1 SNHLY, CDR2 FYNNEI. Partial CDR3 DNA: TGTGCCAGCAGTGCAGCTAACATAAATCAGCCC. This sequence encodes CASSAANINQP. From start to end, the CDR3 is CASSAANINQPQHF.

Comments on this clone: The read terminates 3 residues ahead of where the CDR3 ends, so the germline J gene completes it. This chain joins TRBV6-2 or TRBV6-3 and TRBJ2-3, with D possibly matching TRBD1 (6 bases). The V gene's germline CDR1 is MNHEY and CDR2 SVGEGT. Trimming took off 2 bases at V and 5 bases at J, with 17 bases between the two ends. This CDR3 comprises 16 residues. CDR3 bases read: TGTGCCAGCAGTTACCCCCCCACAGGGAATAAAGATACG. Residues: CASSYPPTGNKDT. The whole CDR3 reads CASSYPPTGNKDTQYF.

A word on this clone: The DNA ends 3 residues before the CDR3 does, and the rest of the CDR3 is filled in from the germline J gene. The V and J genes are TRBV5-1 and TRBJ2-7; 8 positions agree with TRBD1. V was pared by 0 bases and J by 5 bases, with 4 bases of the junction left unmatched. The CDR3 sequence is 14 residues long. Germline-derived CDR1 and CDR2 are SGHRS and YFSETQ. The part of the CDR3 DNA that was read is TGCGCCAGCAGCTTGGGGCAGGGGGCGGACGAG. It codes for CASSLGQGADE. The complete CDR3 reads CASSLGQGADEQYF. The whole variable domain, remainder taken from reference TRBV5-1 and TRBJ2-7, is KAGVTQTPRYLIKTRGQQVTLSCSPISGHRSVSWYQQTPGQGLQFLFEYFSETQRNKGNFPGRFSGRQFSNSRSEMNVSTLELGDSALYLCASSLGQGADEQYFGPGTRLTVT.

About this clone itself: The read ends 3 residues early relative to the CDR3; the germline J gene fills the gap. This rearrangement joins TRBV18 to TRBJ2-7; TRBD2 matches 13 bases. The CDR3 extends over 15 amino acids. V shed 3 bases, J shed 6 bases, and the junction held 5 bases outside the gene matches. Germline CDR1 is KGHSH and CDR2 is LQKENI. The part of the CDR3 DNA that was read is TGTGCCAGCTCACCCGGGACTAGCGGGGCCTTCGAG. It encodes CASSPGTSGAFE. The whole CDR3 sequence is CASSPGTSGAFEQYF.

Turning to this clone: The read ends 3 residues early relative to the CDR3; the germline J gene fills the gap. The genes are TRBV18 and TRBJ2-7; D is possibly TRBD2 (6 bases). Per the germline V gene, CDR1 is KGHSH and CDR2 is LQKENI. The length of the CDR3 is 13 residues. V was pared by 2 bases and J by 4 bases, with 9 bases between. Partial CDR3 DNA: TGTGCCAGCTCACCAGTGGAGGGTTACGAG. This codes for CASSPVEGYE. In full, the CDR3 reads CASSPVEGYEQYF.

Concerning this clone itself: Coverage ceases 3 residues before the CDR3 finishes, and the germline J gene fills in the end. The chain is built from TRBV20-1 and TRBJ2-3, with D possibly being TRBD1 (5 bases). The CDR3 runs to 13 residues. The germline V and J ends were trimmed by 3 bases and 2 bases, with 9 bases remaining between them. Germline assignment: CDR1 DFQATT and CDR2 SNEGSKA (reference sequence). CDR3 DNA, as far as it was read: TGCAGTGCTAGGGACACTTCCACAGATACG. It yields the protein CSARDTSTDT. The full CDR3 protein reads CSARDTSTDTQYF.

To note about this clone: The read terminates 3 residues before the CDR3 end, so the remaining end is supplied by the germline J gene. The gene calls are TRBV5-1 and TRBJ1-1, with D tentatively TRBD1 (6 bases). The CDR3 is made up of 14 amino acids. The germline CDR1 and CDR2 sequences are SGHRS and YFSETQ. This CDR3 is CASSLRVLSGAAFF. CDR3 bases read: TGCGCCAGCAGCCTGAGGGTCTTGTCAGGGGCT.

A note on this clone: The read ends 3 residues shy of where the CDR3 ends; the end is completed using the germline J gene. The chain combines TRBV20-1 with TRBJ2-7, with 7 positions matching TRBD2. The ends lost 4 bases at V and 3 bases at J; junction bases unmatched: 9. From germline, CDR1 is DFQATT and CDR2 SNEGSKA (reference sequence). This CDR3 contains 14 residues. Incomplete CDR3 DNA: TGCAGTGCTAATCTTATCGCTAGCGGCTACGAG. Amino acid sequence: CSANLIASGYE. The whole CDR3 protein is CSANLIASGYEQYF.

By frequency, this clone registers medium-sized. The missing CDR3 end, 3 residues past where the read stops, is filled in from the germline J gene. The rearrangement uses TRBV11-2 and TRBJ1-3; unclear D gene. CDR3 length: 14 amino acids. Germline V gene lookup returns CDR1 SGHAT and CDR2 FQNNGV. The CDR3 region is CASSLVRSSGSIYF. Incomplete CDR3 DNA: TGTGCCAGCAGCTTAGTAAGGTCTAGCGGGAGT.

Comment on this clone: Read coverage stops 3 residues before the CDR3 terminus; the germline J gene supplies the remainder. J is TRBJ2-3 and V is TRBV7-2; D may be TRBD1 (5 bases). Germline V lookup: CDR1 SGHTA, CDR2 FQGNSA. The CDR3 runs 14 residues. V lost 2 bases and J 3 bases, leaving 9 bases between the germline ends. CDR3 DNA (partial): TGTGCCAGCAGCTTAACCAGGGATACAGATACG. This encodes CASSLTRDTDT. The full CDR3 protein is CASSLTRDTDTQYF.

About this clone itself: The read terminates 3 residues ahead of where the CDR3 ends, so the germline J gene completes it. The J gene is TRBJ1-4, the V gene TRBV19; 7 bases fit TRBD1. Unmatched junction bases numbered 4, after V lost 6 bases and J lost 0 bases. The CDR3 contains 15 residues. Germline-derived CDR1 and CDR2 are LNHDA and SQIVND (reference sequence). Partial CDR3 DNA: TGTGCCAGTAGCCTCGGGACAGCAACTAATGAAAAA. It codes for CASSLGTATNEK. The whole CDR3 sequence reads CASSLGTATNEKLFF.

The CDR3 sequence: CSALRQPGNTIYF. CDR3 DNA (partial): TGCAGTGCTCTCCGACAGCCTGGAAACACC. V usage is TRBV20-1 and J usage is TRBJ1-3; possible D gene TRBD1, 5 bases. The read ends 3 residues shy of where the CDR3 ends; the end is completed using the germline J gene. The CDR3 is 13 amino acids. V lost 5 bases and J 2 bases, leaving 10 bases between the germline ends. CDR1 and CDR2 from the germline V gene are DFQATT and SNEGSKA (reference sequence).

As regards this clone: Read data end 3 residues before the CDR3 end; the end is taken from the germline J gene. This chain connects TRBV7-9 to TRBJ2-5, with D unclear. This CDR3 is 11 amino acids long. V lost 5 bases and J lost 2, with 3 bases in between. Germline V gene lookup returns CDR1 SEHNR and CDR2 FQNEAQ (reference sequence). CDR3 DNA (partial): TGTGCCAGCAGCCAACAAGAGACC. This sequence encodes CASSQQET. The CDR3 reads in full as CASSQQETQYF.

Note on this clone: The read is 3 residues too short to cover the CDR3 end, so that end is filled in from the germline J gene. The chain has TRBV2 and TRBJ1-2; D call uncertain. Germline V CDR1 and CDR2: SNHLY, FYNNEI. This CDR3 is built from 13 residues. Partial CDR3 DNA: TGTGCCAGCAGTGAAGCGCGAAATGTAGGC. It encodes CASSEARNVG. The entire CDR3 is CASSEARNVGYTF.

Of note for this clone: The sequenced fragment ends 3 residues before the CDR3 boundary, so the rest is inferred from the germline J gene. The chain recombines TRBV7-9 with TRBJ2-7; D gene unclear. Trimming pared 5 bases from V and 1 base from J, leaving 6 bases between. CDR3 length: 12 amino acids. Germline V CDR1 and CDR2: SEHNR, FQNEAQ (reference sequence). CDR3 residues: CASSRGSYEQYF. CDR3 bases read: TGTGCCAGCAGCCGAGGTTCCTACGAG.

Regarding this clone: The read finishes 3 residues shy of the CDR3 end, and the germline J gene is used to complete it. The chain employs TRBV30 and TRBJ1-5; 7 bases line up with TRBD1. This CDR3 comprises 14 residues. V lost 2 bases to trimming and J lost 4 bases; unmatched junction nucleotides: 5. Germline lookup yields CDR1 GTSNPN and CDR2 SVGIG (reference sequence). The covered CDR3 bases are TGTGCCTGGAGTAAGACACAGGGGAATCAGCCC. As protein: CAWSKTQGNQP. The full-length CDR3 reads as CAWSKTQGNQPQHF. Based on the CDR3 plus reference TRBV30 and TRBJ1-5, the full variable domain is SQTIHQWPATLVQPVGSPLSLECTVEGTSNPNLYWYRQAAGRGLQLLFYSVGIGQISSEVPQNLSASRPQDRQFILSSKKLLLSDSGFYLCAWSKTQGNQPQHFGDGTRLSIL.

As concerns this clone: The CDR3 is cut off 3 residues early in the read; its end comes from the germline J gene. The chain employs TRBV7-2 and TRBJ2-1; unclear D gene. CDR3 size: 12 residues. The V gene's germline CDR1 is SGHTA and CDR2 FQGNSA. V was trimmed by 3 bases and J by 6 bases, leaving 6 bases between them. This CDR3 reads CASSFSGNEQFF. CDR3 DNA, as far as it was read: TGTGCCAGCAGCTTTTCGGGCAATGAG. The variable domain in full, with the rest retrieved from reference TRBV7-2 and TRBJ2-1, is GAGVSQSPSNKVTEKGKDVELRCDPISGHTALYWYRQSLGQGLEFLIYFQGNSAPDKSGLPSDRFSAERTGGSVSTLTIQRTQQEDSAVYLCASSFSGNEQFFGPGTRLTVL.

With regard to this clone: The DNA ends 3 residues before the CDR3 does, and the rest of the CDR3 is filled in from the germline J gene. V gene TRBV6-2 or TRBV6-3 combines with J gene TRBJ2-1; TRBD2 matches 8 bases. The length of the CDR3 is 13 residues. The germline CDR1 and CDR2 sequences are MNHEY and SVGEGT. J gave up 9 bases and V 7 bases, and 8 bases lay outside the gene matches. The chain's CDR3 is CASKGLEIGEQFF. Incomplete CDR3 DNA: TGTGCCAGCAAGGGACTAGAAATAGGTGAG.